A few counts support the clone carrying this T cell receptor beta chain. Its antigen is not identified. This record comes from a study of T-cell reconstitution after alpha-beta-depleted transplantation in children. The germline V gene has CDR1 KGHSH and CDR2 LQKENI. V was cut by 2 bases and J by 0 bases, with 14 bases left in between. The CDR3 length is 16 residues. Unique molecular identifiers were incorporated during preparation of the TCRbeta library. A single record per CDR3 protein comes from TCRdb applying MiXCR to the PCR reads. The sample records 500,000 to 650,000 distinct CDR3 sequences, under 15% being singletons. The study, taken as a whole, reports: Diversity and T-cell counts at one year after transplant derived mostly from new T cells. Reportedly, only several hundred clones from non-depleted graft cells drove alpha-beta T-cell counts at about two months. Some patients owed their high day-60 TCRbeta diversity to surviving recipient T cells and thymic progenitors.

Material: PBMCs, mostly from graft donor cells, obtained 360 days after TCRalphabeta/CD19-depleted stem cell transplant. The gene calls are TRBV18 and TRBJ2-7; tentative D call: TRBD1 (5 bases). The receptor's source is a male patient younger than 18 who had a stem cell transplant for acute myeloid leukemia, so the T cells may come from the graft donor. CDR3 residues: CASSPRGAILSYEQYF. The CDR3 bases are TGTGCCAGCTCACCAAGGGGCGCAATACTCTCCTACGAGCAGTACTTC.